This T cell receptor beta chain stems from a study of blood T cell repertoires in COVID-19. Study details: Samples of COVID-19 (acute and convalescent) were obtained from the United States, Italy and Spain. The cDNA or gDNA used as material had been derived from T cells, B-cell-depleted T cells, or PBMCs.

The CDR3 extends over 14 amino acids. V gave up 0 bases and J gave up 2 bases; unmatched junction bases: 2. Germline V gene data show CDR1 as SGHRS and CDR2 as YFSETQ. The count of this clone is one. In the authors' workflow: Using reference gene primer amplification, nucleated cell counts were estimated. Libraries were prepared by immunoSEQ multiplex PCR; TCRdb keeps only in-frame clonotypes and omits some of them. V and J calls and clone size are copied from that table; D and trimming were computed from the DNA. The repertoire holds about 3,200 clones, with 80% to 90% as singletons. Source material: peripheral blood. The rearrangement links TRBV5-1 to TRBJ2-7; the match to TRBD1 covers 7 bases. The sequence was collected from a human donor with active COVID-19. The donor label of this sample is uncertain. CDR3 region: CASSLGQGPYEQYF. CDR3 sequence (DNA): TGCGCCAGCAGCTTGGGACAGGGTCCCTACGAGCAGTACTTC.